The 12 T cell receptor beta chains in this list originate from one sample, sequenced in a study of blood T cell repertoires in COVID-19. Only in-frame clones appear in the TCRdb table, and some are missing; sequencing was by immunoSEQ multiplex PCR. The sample shows some 120,000 clones, roughly 84% of them seen only once. Sequenced material: peripheral blood. The receptors were sampled from a woman in her thirties who had recovered from COVID-19.

This chain connects TRBV7-6 to TRBJ1-5; 7 positions match TRBD1. CDR3 size: 16 residues. V trimming: 5 bases; J trimming: 0 bases; junction bases outside the gene matches: 7. Germline CDR1 and CDR2: SGHVS and FNYEAQ. Here the CDR3 reads CASSAETGTSNQPQHF. CDR3 in DNA: TGTGCCAGCAGCGCCGAGACAGGGACTAGCAATCAGCCCCAGCATTTT.

The rearrangement uses TRBV12-5 and TRBJ1-2; possibly TRBD1 for D (6 bases). V was pared by 0 bases and J by 11 bases, with 22 bases between. CDR3 size: 16 residues. CDR1 is LGHNT, CDR2 FRNRAP, per germline. CDR3 in amino acids: CASGLVQADAGAEYTF. Here the CDR3 DNA reads TGTGCTAGTGGTTTGGTCCAGGCCGATGCGGGGGCGGAATACACCTTC.

The chain combines TRBV6-1 with TRBJ1-2; TRBD1 agrees at 9 bases. V lost 4 bases, J lost 2 bases, and 14 bases stayed unmatched. Germline lookup yields CDR1 MNHNS and CDR2 SASEGT. This CDR3 spans 18 amino acids. CDR3: CASSGSGTGLRWNYGYTF. CDR3 sequence (DNA): TGTGCCAGCAGTGGGAGTGGGACAGGGTTAAGGTGGAACTATGGCTACACCTTC.

This chain links TRBV6-5 with TRBJ2-3, with 8 bases lining up with TRBD2. Germline loops: CDR1 MNHEY, CDR2 SVGAGI. This CDR3 region has 13 residues. Trimming cost V 7 bases and J 5 bases; bases outside gene matches: 5. The CDR3 spells CASTSGGRDTQYF. CDR3 DNA: TGTGCCAGCACAAGCGGGGGTAGAGATACGCAGTATTTT.

The chain links TRBV6-5 to TRBJ2-1; D is uncertain. Per germline, CDR1 MNHEY and CDR2 SVGAGI. This CDR3 has 11 amino acids. V was trimmed by 6 bases and J by 4 bases, leaving 4 bases between them. The CDR3: CASRQYNEQFF. CDR3 sequence (DNA): TGTGCCAGCAGACAGTACAATGAGCAGTTCTTC.

The chain joins TRBV18 to TRBJ1-1; weak D call: TRBD1 (5 bases). Trimming shortened V by 3 bases and J by 0 bases, and 14 bases separated the two germline ends. The CDR3 is 16 residues long. Germline V lookup: CDR1 KGHSH, CDR2 LQKENI. Here the CDR3 reads CASSPQPGNMNTEAFF. CDR3 coding DNA: TGTGCCAGCTCACCGCAGCCAGGGAATATGAACACTGAAGCTTTCTTT.

This clone was recorded a few times. The V call is TRBV11-3, the J call TRBJ2-1, with a tentative D call TRBD2 (6 bases). Germline V lookup: CDR1 SGHNT, CDR2 YENEEA. Trimming shortened V by 3 bases and J by 8 bases, and 14 bases separated the two germline ends. The CDR3 is 14 residues long. The CDR3 spells CASSFRGNGDEQFF. The CDR3 DNA sequence: TGTGCCAGCAGCTTTCGCGGGAACGGCGATGAGCAGTTCTTC.

The V call is TRBV15, the J call TRBJ2-1, with D possibly TRBD2 on 5 matching bases. Germline-derived CDR1 and CDR2 are LNHNV and YYDKDF (reference sequence). The CDR3 runs 16 residues. V lost 1 base and J lost 4, with 14 bases in between. CDR3 sequence: CATSRGRLAEYNEQFF. Here the CDR3 DNA reads TGTGCCACCAGCAGAGGGAGGCTAGCAGAATACAATGAGCAGTTCTTC.

This clone was picked up a small number of times. The V call is TRBV27, the J call TRBJ2-1, with 11 bases identical to TRBD2. V lost 3 bases, J lost 8 bases, and 6 bases stayed unmatched. The germline V gene encodes CDR1 MNHEY and CDR2 SMNVEV (reference sequence). CDR3 length: 15 residues. The CDR3: CASSFSGRANDEQFF. The CDR3 region has the DNA TGTGCCAGCAGTTTTAGCGGGAGGGCCAACGATGAGCAGTTCTTC.

The chain combines TRBV2 with TRBJ2-3; TRBD1 matches 10 bases. Germline V gene lookup returns CDR1 SNHLY and CDR2 FYNNEI. The junction had 6 bases not matched to a gene; V was cut back by 8 bases and J by 4 bases. The CDR3 covers 14 residues. The DNA for the CDR3 is TGTGCCAGCCGGTCGGGACAGGGGTCAGATACGCAGTATTTT. It is translated as CASRSGQGSDTQYF.

J is TRBJ2-2 and V is TRBV12-3 or TRBV12-4; D gene unclear. This CDR3 has 12 amino acids. V dropped 8 bases and J dropped 1 base, with 5 bases sitting between them. CDR3 in DNA: TGTGCCAGCGTCGGGAACACCGGGGAGCTGTTTTTT. Protein: CASVGNTGELFF.

This clone came up once. Other DNA sequences within the sample encode an identical CDR3. J is TRBJ1-5 and V is TRBV6-1; tentatively, D is TRBD1 (5 bases). Trimming cost V 1 base and J 1 base, with 8 bases left between them. The CDR3 spans 15 residues. In germline, CDR1 is MNHNS, CDR2 SASEGT. The CDR3 sequence: CASSEEGLSNQPQHF. CDR3 nucleotide sequence: TGTGCCAGCAGTGAAGAGGGACTCAGCAATCAGCCCCAGCATTTT.